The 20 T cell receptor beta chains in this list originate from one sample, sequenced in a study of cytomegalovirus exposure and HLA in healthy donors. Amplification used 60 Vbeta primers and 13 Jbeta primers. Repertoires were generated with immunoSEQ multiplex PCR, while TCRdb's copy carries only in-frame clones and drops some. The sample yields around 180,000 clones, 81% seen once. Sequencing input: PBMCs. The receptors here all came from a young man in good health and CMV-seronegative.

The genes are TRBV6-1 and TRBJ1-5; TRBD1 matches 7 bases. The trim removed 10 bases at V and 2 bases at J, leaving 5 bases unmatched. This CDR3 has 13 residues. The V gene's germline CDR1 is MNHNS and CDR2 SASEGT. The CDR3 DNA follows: TGTGCCATCCGGACAGGCGGCAATCAGCCCCAGCATTTT. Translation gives CAIRTGGNQPQHF.

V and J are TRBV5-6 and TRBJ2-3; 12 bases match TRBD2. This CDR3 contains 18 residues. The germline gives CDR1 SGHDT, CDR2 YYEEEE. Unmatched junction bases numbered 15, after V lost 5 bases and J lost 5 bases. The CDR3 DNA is TGTGCCAGCAGTTCTCTAGCGGGGGGGCTGAATAGGAAAGATACGCAGTATTTT. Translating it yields CASSSLAGGLNRKDTQYF.

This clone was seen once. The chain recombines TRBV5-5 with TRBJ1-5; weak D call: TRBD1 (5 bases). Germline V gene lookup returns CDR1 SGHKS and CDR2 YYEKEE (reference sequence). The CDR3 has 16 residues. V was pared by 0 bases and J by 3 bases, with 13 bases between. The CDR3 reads CASSLAPDSYNQPQHF. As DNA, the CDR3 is TGTGCCAGCAGCTTGGCGCCCGACAGTTACAATCAGCCCCAGCATTTT.

The CDR3 reads CASSFRQGARNQPQHF. For the CDR3, the DNA is TGTGCCAGCAGTTTCCGACAGGGGGCCCGCAATCAGCCCCAGCATTTT. The chain employs TRBV28 and TRBJ1-5; TRBD1 aligns across 10 bases. Germline V gene lookup returns CDR1 MDHEN and CDR2 SYDVKM. The V and J ends lost 3 bases and 2 bases, in that order; junction bases with no gene match: 4. The CDR3 totals 16 residues.

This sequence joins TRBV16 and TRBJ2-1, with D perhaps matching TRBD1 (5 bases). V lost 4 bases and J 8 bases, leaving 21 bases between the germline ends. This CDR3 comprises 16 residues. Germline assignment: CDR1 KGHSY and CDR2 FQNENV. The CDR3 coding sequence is TGTGCCAGCAGCCTAAGGTGGTTGGCAGGGCCCCATGAGCAGTTCTTC. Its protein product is CASSLRWLAGPHEQFF. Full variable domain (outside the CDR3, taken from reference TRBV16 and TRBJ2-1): GEEVAQTPKHLVRGEGQKAKLYCAPIKGHSYVFWYQQVLKNEFKFLISFQNENVFDETGMPKERFSAKCLPNSPCSLEIQATKLEDSAVYFCASSLRWLAGPHEQFFGPGTRLTVL.

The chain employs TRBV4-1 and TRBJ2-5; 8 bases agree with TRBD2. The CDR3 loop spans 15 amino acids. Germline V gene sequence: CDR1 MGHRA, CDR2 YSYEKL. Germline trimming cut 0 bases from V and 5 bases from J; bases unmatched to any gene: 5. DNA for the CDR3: TGCGCCAGCAGCCAAGATCGGGGCGGGAGGGAGACCCAGTACTTC. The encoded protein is CASSQDRGGRETQYF.

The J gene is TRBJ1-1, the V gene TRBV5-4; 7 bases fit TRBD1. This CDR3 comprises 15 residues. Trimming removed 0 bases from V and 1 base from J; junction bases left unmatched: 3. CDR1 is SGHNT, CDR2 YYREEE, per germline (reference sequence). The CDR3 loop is CASSLGGTANTEAFF. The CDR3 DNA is TGTGCCAGCAGCTTGGGCGGGACAGCGAACACTGAAGCTTTCTTT.

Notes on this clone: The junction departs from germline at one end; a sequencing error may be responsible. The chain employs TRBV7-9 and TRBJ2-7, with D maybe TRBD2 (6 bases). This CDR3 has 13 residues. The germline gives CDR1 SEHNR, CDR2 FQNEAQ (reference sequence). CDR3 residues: CASSLAGGYEQYF. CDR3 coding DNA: TGTGCCAGCAGCCTAGCTGGGGGGTACGAGCAGTACTTC.

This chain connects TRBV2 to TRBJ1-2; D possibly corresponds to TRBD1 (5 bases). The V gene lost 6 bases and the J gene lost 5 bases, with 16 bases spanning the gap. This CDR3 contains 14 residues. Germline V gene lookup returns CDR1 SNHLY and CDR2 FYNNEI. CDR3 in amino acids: CASSGGMTVYGYTF. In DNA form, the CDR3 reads TGTGCCAGCAGCGGGGGTATGACAGTGTATGGCTACACCTTC.

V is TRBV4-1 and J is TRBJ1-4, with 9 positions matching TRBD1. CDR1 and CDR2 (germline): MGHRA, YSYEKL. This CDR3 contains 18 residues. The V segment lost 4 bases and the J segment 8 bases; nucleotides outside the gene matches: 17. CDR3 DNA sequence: TGCGCCAGCAGCCGTTCCCGGGACAGGGTCAGAGTGGGCGAAAAACTGTTTTTT. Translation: CASSRSRDRVRVGEKLFF.

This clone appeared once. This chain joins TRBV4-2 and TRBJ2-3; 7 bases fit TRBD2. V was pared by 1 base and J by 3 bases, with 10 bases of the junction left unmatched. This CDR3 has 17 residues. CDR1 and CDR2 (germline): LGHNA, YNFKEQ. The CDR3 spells CASSQGASGEFTDTQYF. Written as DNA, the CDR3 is TGTGCCAGCAGCCAAGGGGCCAGCGGGGAGTTTACAGATACGCAGTATTTT.

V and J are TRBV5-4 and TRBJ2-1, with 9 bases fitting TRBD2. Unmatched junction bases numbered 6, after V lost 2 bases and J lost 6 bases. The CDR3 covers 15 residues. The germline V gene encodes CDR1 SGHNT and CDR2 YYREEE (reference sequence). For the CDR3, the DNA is TGTGCCAGCAGCTTAGGCCTAGCGGGGACCAATGAGCAGTTCTTC. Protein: CASSLGLAGTNEQFF.

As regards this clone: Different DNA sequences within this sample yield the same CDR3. The CDR3 spells CASSSTSGAYNEQFF. The CDR3 bases are TGTGCCAGCAGCTCGACTAGCGGAGCCTACAATGAGCAGTTCTTC. This chain connects TRBV6-6 to TRBJ2-1; 9 bases agree with TRBD2. CDR3 size: 15 residues. Per germline, CDR1 MNHNY and CDR2 SVGAGI (reference sequence). Unmatched junction bases numbered 5, after V lost 6 bases and J lost 2 bases.

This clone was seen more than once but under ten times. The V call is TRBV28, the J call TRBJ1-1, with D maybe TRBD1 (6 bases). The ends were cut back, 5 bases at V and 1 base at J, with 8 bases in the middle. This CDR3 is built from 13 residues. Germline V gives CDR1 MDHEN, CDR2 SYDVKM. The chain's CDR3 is CASSRQENTEAFF. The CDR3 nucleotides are TGTGCCAGCAGTCGACAGGAGAACACTGAAGCTTTCTTT.

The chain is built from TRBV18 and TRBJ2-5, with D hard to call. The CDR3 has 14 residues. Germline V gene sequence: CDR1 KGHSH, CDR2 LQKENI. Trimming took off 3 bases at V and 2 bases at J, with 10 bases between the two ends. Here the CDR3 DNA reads TGTGCCAGCTCACCGAAGACAACGCAAGAGACCCAGTACTTC. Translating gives CASSPKTTQETQYF.

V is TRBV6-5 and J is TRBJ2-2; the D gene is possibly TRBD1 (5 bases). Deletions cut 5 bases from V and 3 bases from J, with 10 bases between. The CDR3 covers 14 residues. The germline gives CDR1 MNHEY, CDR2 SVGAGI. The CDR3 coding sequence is TGTGCCAGCAGTCCGGACATTGACACCGGGGAGCTGTTTTTT. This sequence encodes CASSPDIDTGELFF.

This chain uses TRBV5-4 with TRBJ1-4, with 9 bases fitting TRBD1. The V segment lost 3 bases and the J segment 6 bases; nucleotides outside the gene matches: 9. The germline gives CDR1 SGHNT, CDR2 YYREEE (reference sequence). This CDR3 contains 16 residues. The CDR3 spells CASSSIPGQGDEKLFF. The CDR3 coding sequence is TGTGCCAGCAGCTCGATACCGGGACAGGGAGATGAAAAACTGTTTTTT.

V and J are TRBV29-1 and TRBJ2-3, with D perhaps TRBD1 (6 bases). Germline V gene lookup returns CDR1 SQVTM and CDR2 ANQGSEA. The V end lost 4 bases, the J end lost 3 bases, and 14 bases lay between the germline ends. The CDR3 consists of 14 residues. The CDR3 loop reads CSVAQGGWTDTQYF. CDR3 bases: TGCAGCGTTGCACAGGGCGGGTGGACAGATACGCAGTATTTT.

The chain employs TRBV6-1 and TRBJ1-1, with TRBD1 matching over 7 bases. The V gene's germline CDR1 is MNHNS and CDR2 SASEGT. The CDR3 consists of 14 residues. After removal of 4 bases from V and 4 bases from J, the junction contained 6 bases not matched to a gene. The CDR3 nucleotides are TGTGCCAGCAGTGGCCAGGGGGAGAGCACTGAAGCTTTCTTT. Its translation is CASSGQGESTEAFF.

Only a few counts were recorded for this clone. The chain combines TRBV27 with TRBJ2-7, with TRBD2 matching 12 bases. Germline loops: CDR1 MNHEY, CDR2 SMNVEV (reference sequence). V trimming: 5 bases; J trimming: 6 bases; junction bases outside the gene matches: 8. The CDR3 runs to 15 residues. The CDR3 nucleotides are TGTGCCAGCAGTGCAACTCTAGCGGGAGGGGGCGAGCAGTACTTC. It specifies CASSATLAGGGEQYF.